The rows below give T cell receptor beta chains drawn from one sample of a study of cytomegalovirus exposure and HLA in healthy donors. TCRdb's copy holds only in-frame clones and misses some; the assay was immunoSEQ multiplex PCR. The sample includes about 140,000 clones, around 85% of them seen just once. The specimen was PBMCs. All receptors derive from a man aged 35-49 years in good health and CMV-seropositive. Each CDR3 is given with its conserved first and last residue. A D gene is named only where the DNA matches it firmly. The size of a clone is reported for some rows only, either as once, few or many, or as a class for expanded clones.

V gene: TRBV11-2
D gene: TRBD1
clone size: few
J gene: TRBJ2-5
CDR3 protein: CASSQAGTGEETQYF
CDR3 DNA: TGTGCCAGCAGCCAAGCCGGGACAGGGGAGGAGACCCAGTACTTC

V gene: TRBV2
D gene: -
clone size: -
J gene: TRBJ2-5
CDR3 protein: CASSEGWGRETQYF
CDR3 DNA: TGTGCCAGCAGTGAGGGGTGGGGGAGGGAGACCCAGTACTTC

V gene: TRBV7-9
D gene: -
clone size: -
J gene: TRBJ2-7
CDR3 protein: CASSLEYSYEQYF
CDR3 DNA: TGTGCCAGCAGCTTAGAGTACAGCTACGAGCAGTACTTC

V gene: TRBV12-5
D gene: -
clone size: -
J gene: TRBJ2-2
CDR3 protein: CASGLGASILGELFF
CDR3 DNA: TGTGCTAGTGGTTTGGGAGCTAGTATCCTCGGGGAGCTGTTTTTT

V gene: TRBV15
D gene: -
clone size: -
J gene: TRBJ2-7
CDR3 protein: CATSREGGPFYEQYF
CDR3 DNA: TGTGCCACCAGCAGAGAAGGGGGACCTTTCTACGAGCAGTACTTC

V gene: TRBV7-3
D gene: TRBD1
clone size: -
J gene: TRBJ1-2
CDR3 protein: CASSSVVWDRFYGYTF
CDR3 DNA: TGTGCCAGCAGCTCGGTAGTATGGGACAGGTTCTATGGCTACACCTTC

V gene: TRBV11-2
D gene: TRBD1
clone size: -
J gene: TRBJ1-1
CDR3 protein: CASSFGQAFEAFF
CDR3 DNA: TGTGCCAGCAGCTTTGGACAGGCGTTTGAAGCTTTCTTT

V gene: TRBV7-3
D gene: -
clone size: -
J gene: TRBJ2-3
CDR3 protein: CASSPSRVGGTQYF
CDR3 DNA: TGTGCCAGCAGCCCGTCTCGGGTAGGGGGTACGCAGTATTTT

V gene: TRBV5-1
D gene: TRBD2
clone size: -
J gene: TRBJ2-1
CDR3 protein: CASSLRLAGGNEQFF
CDR3 DNA: TGCGCCAGCAGCTTACGACTAGCGGGGGGCAATGAGCAGTTCTTC

V gene: TRBV7-2
D gene: -
clone size: -
J gene: TRBJ1-1
CDR3 protein: CASSLVVQGNTEAFF
CDR3 DNA: TGTGCCAGCAGCTTAGTGGTACAGGGTAACACTGAAGCTTTCTTT

V gene: TRBV5-4
D gene: TRBD2
clone size: -
J gene: TRBJ2-7
CDR3 protein: CASSSPTSGDYEQYF
CDR3 DNA: TGTGCCAGCAGCTCCCCGACTAGCGGGGACTACGAGCAGTACTTC

V gene: TRBV9
D gene: -
clone size: -
J gene: TRBJ2-2
CDR3 protein: CASSVRGLFTGELFF
CDR3 DNA: TGTGCCAGCAGCGTACGGGGACTTTTCACCGGGGAGCTGTTTTTT

V gene: TRBV7-2
D gene: -
clone size: -
J gene: TRBJ2-5
CDR3 protein: CASSLGGEETQYF
CDR3 DNA: TGTGCCAGCAGCTTAGGGGGGGAGGAGACCCAGTACTTC

V gene: TRBV12-5
D gene: -
clone size: -
J gene: TRBJ1-1
CDR3 protein: CASGQGGGTEAFF
CDR3 DNA: TGTGCTAGTGGTCAGGGAGGGGGCACTGAAGCTTTCTTT